These 31 T cell receptor beta chains were all obtained from the same sample, sequenced in a study of shared clonotypes between healthy human individuals. The repertoire was sequenced with immunoSEQ multiplex PCR; TCRdb's copy has only in-frame clones and lacks some. The sample lists more than 2,000,000 clones, 90% to 95% occurring once. Specimen: naive CD4+ T cells from PBMCs. Subset given: CD45RA+ positively selected. The receptors originated from a man between 18 and 35 years old in good health. Some clones in this sample may be carry-over from other donors' samples.

The rearrangement uses TRBV6-5 and TRBJ2-7, with D possibly being TRBD2 (5 bases). Germline CDR1 MNHEY, CDR2 SVGAGI. The ends were cut back, 8 bases at V and 0 bases at J, with 14 bases in the middle. This CDR3 has 14 amino acids. For the CDR3, the DNA is TGTGCCAGCCGAATCCGGGGAATCTCCTACGAGCAGTACTTC. Translating it yields CASRIRGISYEQYF.

This chain uses TRBV29-1 with TRBJ2-5, with 7 bases aligning to TRBD1. With V trimmed by 4 bases and J by 1 base, 3 bases remained unmatched. The CDR3 contains 13 residues. The V gene's germline CDR1 is SQVTM and CDR2 ANQGSEA. The CDR3 here is CSVGGTAQETQYF. CDR3 nucleotide sequence: TGCAGCGTTGGGGGGACAGCCCAAGAGACCCAGTACTTC.

V usage is TRBV5-1 and J usage is TRBJ2-1; TRBD1 aligns across 9 bases. This CDR3 spans 14 amino acids. Per the germline V gene, CDR1 is SGHRS and CDR2 is YFSETQ. Trimming took 4 bases from V and 6 from J; bases not matched to a gene: 5. The CDR3 DNA follows: TGCGCCAGCAGCAGGACAGGGGTAGGCAATGAGCAGTTCTTC. Encoded protein: CASSRTGVGNEQFF.

CDR3 in DNA: TGTGCCAGCAGCTTGACGGGTGCAGCCTACAATGAGCAGTTCTTC. Its protein is CASSLTGAAYNEQFF. The chain employs TRBV7-3 and TRBJ2-1; no definite D call. Trimming removed 3 bases from V and 2 bases from J, with 11 bases in between. Germline V gene sequence: CDR1 SGHTA, CDR2 FQGTGA. The CDR3 spans 15 residues.

V is TRBV6-1 and J is TRBJ1-5, with a tentative D call TRBD1 (5 bases). The CDR3 covers 16 residues. V lost 4 bases, J lost 3 bases, and 16 bases lay in between. Germline assignment: CDR1 MNHNS and CDR2 SASEGT. This CDR3 is CASSGQIRQYNQPQHF. The CDR3 coding sequence is TGTGCCAGCAGTGGACAGATAAGACAATACAATCAGCCCCAGCATTTT.

The chain joins TRBV10-2 to TRBJ2-1; TRBD2 matches at 13 bases. The V gene's germline CDR1 is WSHSY and CDR2 SAAADI. The ends lost 6 bases at V and 10 bases at J; junction bases unmatched: 9. This CDR3 region has 15 residues. CDR3 region: CASRPTSGRADEQFF. In nucleotides, the CDR3 is TGCGCCAGCAGGCCCACTAGCGGGAGGGCCGACGAGCAGTTCTTC.

Written as DNA, the CDR3 is TGTGCCAGCAGCTGGGGCGGGACCCTGAACACCGGGGAGCTGTTTTTT. Translation: CASSWGGTLNTGELFF. The genes are TRBV5-5 and TRBJ2-2, with D tentatively TRBD2 (6 bases). Germline V CDR1 and CDR2: SGHKS, YYEKEE (reference sequence). V was trimmed by 3 bases and J by 1 base, leaving 13 bases between them. The CDR3 spans 16 residues.

This clone was detected only once. The rearrangement links TRBV27 to TRBJ1-3; 7 bases are shared with TRBD1. V shed 6 bases, J shed 4 bases, and the junction held 9 bases outside the gene matches. Germline-derived CDR1 and CDR2 are MNHEY and SMNVEV (reference sequence). The CDR3 extends over 15 amino acids. Here the CDR3 reads CASRAQTGVGNTIYF. The CDR3 DNA sequence: TGTGCCAGCAGGGCACAAACAGGGGTAGGAAACACCATATATTTT.

This clone was found a few times. Distinct nucleotide sequences in the sample also encode this CDR3. The chain combines TRBV20-1 with TRBJ1-1; a possible D gene is TRBD1 (5 bases). The V gene lost 6 bases and the J gene lost 2 bases, with 7 bases spanning the gap. There are 11 residues in the CDR3. CDR1 and CDR2 (germline): DFQATT, SNEGSKA (reference sequence). CDR3 sequence (DNA): TGCAGTGCCTGGGACAACACTGAAGCTTTCTTT. Protein: CSAWDNTEAFF.

To note about this clone: The same CDR3 also results from other DNA sequences found in this sample. This rearrangement joins TRBV7-2 to TRBJ1-5, with D possibly being TRBD1 (5 bases). The CDR3 totals 15 residues. The germline CDR1 and CDR2 sequences are SGHTA and FQGNSA. V lost 0 bases and J 0 bases, leaving 6 bases between the germline ends. The CDR3 sequence: CASSLAGLSNQPQHF. CDR3 nucleotide sequence: TGTGCCAGCAGCTTAGCGGGGCTTAGCAATCAGCCCCAGCATTTT.

The chain carries TRBV10-2 and TRBJ2-1; D remains ambiguous. The CDR3 is 15 amino acids. V dropped 0 bases and J dropped 8 bases, with 14 bases sitting between them. The germline V gene has CDR1 WSHSY and CDR2 SAAADI. In DNA form, the CDR3 reads TGCGCCAGCAGTGAGTCGATAGGCCACGCGGATGAGCAGTTCTTC. Translation: CASSESIGHADEQFF.

The V gene is TRBV5-6, the J gene TRBJ2-3, with D unresolved. The germline V and J ends were trimmed by 7 bases and 0 bases, with 9 bases remaining between them. Germline V gene lookup returns CDR1 SGHDT and CDR2 YYEEEE. The CDR3 totals 13 residues. CDR3 sequence (DNA): TGTGCCAGCCGAGCACAAAGCACAGATACGCAGTATTTT. Protein product: CASRAQSTDTQYF. Together with reference TRBV5-6 and TRBJ2-3, the CDR3 gives the full variable domain: DAGVTQSPTHLIKTRGQQVTLRCSPKSGHDTVSWYQQALGQGPQFIFQYYEEEERQRGNFPDRFSGHQFPNYSSELNVNALLLGDSALYLCASRAQSTDTQYFGPGTRLTVL.

The CDR3 DNA is TGCGCCAGCAGCACCGGACTAGCGGGAGACTACGAGCAGTACTTC. Its protein product is CASSTGLAGDYEQYF. The V and J genes are TRBV5-1 and TRBJ2-7, with 13 bases identical to TRBD2. Germline V gene sequence: CDR1 SGHRS, CDR2 YFSETQ. Trimming took 4 bases from V and 3 from J; bases not matched to a gene: 4. The CDR3 length is 15 residues. Together with reference TRBV5-1 and TRBJ2-7, the CDR3 gives the full variable domain: KAGVTQTPRYLIKTRGQQVTLSCSPISGHRSVSWYQQTPGQGLQFLFEYFSETQRNKGNFPGRFSGRQFSNSRSEMNVSTLELGDSALYLCASSTGLAGDYEQYFGPGTRLTVT.

This chain joins TRBV28 and TRBJ1-5; D call uncertain. Trimming stripped 4 bases from V and 6 bases from J, with 16 bases between. This CDR3 spans 15 amino acids. The germline CDR1 and CDR2 sequences are MDHEN and SYDVKM. The CDR3 here is CASSSDVGFGQPQHF. Written as DNA, the CDR3 is TGTGCCAGCAGTTCTGATGTTGGTTTCGGTCAGCCCCAGCATTTT.

This chain uses TRBV5-1 with TRBJ2-7; TRBD2 matches 10 bases. The CDR3 is made up of 15 amino acids. CDR1 and CDR2 from the germline V gene are SGHRS and YFSETQ. J lost 2 bases, V lost 3 bases, and 5 bases had no gene match. The DNA of the CDR3 is TGCGCCAGCAGCTCTCTAGCGGGAGAAACCTACGAGCAGTACTTC. This translates into CASSSLAGETYEQYF.

This clone appeared a few times. The identical CDR3 is also encoded by other nucleotide sequences in the sample. V and J are TRBV19 and TRBJ1-5; 10 nucleotides agree with TRBD1. J lost 6 bases, V lost 9 bases, and 5 bases had no gene match. Per the germline V gene, CDR1 is LNHDA and CDR2 is SQIVND (reference sequence). The CDR3 runs 13 residues. CDR3 nucleotides: TGTGCCAGCCGGGACAGGGGTGGTCAGCCCCAGCATTTT. This translates into CASRDRGGQPQHF.

The rearrangement uses TRBV6-6 and TRBJ1-2, with 7 bases fitting TRBD1. CDR3 size: 15 residues. Unmatched junction bases numbered 9, after V lost 6 bases and J lost 2 bases. Per the germline V gene, CDR1 is MNHNY and CDR2 is SVGAGI (reference sequence). The CDR3 sequence is CASSGVYRGNYGYTF. Written as DNA, the CDR3 is TGTGCCAGCAGCGGGGTTTACAGGGGAAACTATGGCTACACCTTC.

The DNA for the CDR3 is TGTGCCAGCAGGAGGGGGCCTGGATTGGGGAGCTATGGCTACACCTTC. It encodes CASRRGPGLGSYGYTF. The V and J genes are TRBV2 and TRBJ1-2; 7 nucleotides match TRBD1. The CDR3 contains 16 residues. V lost 6 bases, J lost 4 bases, and 14 bases stayed unmatched. CDR1 SNHLY and CDR2 FYNNEI come from the germline V gene.

V usage is TRBV28 and J usage is TRBJ2-3, with D maybe TRBD1 (5 bases). V gave up 8 bases and J gave up 5 bases, with 17 bases separating them. In germline, CDR1 is MDHEN, CDR2 SYDVKM. CDR3 size: 14 residues. CDR3 residues: CASGDQGLGDTQYF. DNA of the CDR3: TGTGCCAGCGGAGACCAGGGCCTCGGAGATACGCAGTATTTT.

V and J are TRBV19 and TRBJ1-5; D unclear. This CDR3 has 14 amino acids. Germline V gene data show CDR1 as LNHDA and CDR2 as SQIVND (reference sequence). V dropped 3 bases and J dropped 0 bases, with 6 bases sitting between them. In DNA form, the CDR3 reads TGTGCCAGTAGTATGCAACTTAGCAATCAGCCCCAGCATTTT. Amino acid sequence: CASSMQLSNQPQHF.

Concerning this clone: The identical CDR3 is also encoded by other nucleotide sequences in the sample. V and J are TRBV29-1 and TRBJ2-1; D uncertain. The CDR3 totals 14 residues. The V and J ends lost 1 base and 0 bases respectively, with 7 bases between them. The germline V gene encodes CDR1 SQVTM and CDR2 ANQGSEA. This CDR3 reads CSVEGGRSYNEQFF. CDR3 bases: TGCAGCGTTGAAGGAGGACGCTCCTACAATGAGCAGTTCTTC.

The rearrangement uses TRBV12-2 and TRBJ1-5; the table's D call TRBD1 went unverified against the DNA. TRBV12-2 is a pseudogene segment. The CDR3 extends over 17 amino acids. The CDR3 here is CASRFRIRPGGGQPQHF. In DNA, the CDR3 is TGTGCAAGTCGCTTTAGAATCAGGCCAGGGGGCGGCCAGCCCCAGCATTTT.

This chain links TRBV19 with TRBJ2-2; D possibly corresponds to TRBD2 (6 bases). With 5 bases removed from V and 4 bases from J, the gap between germline ends came to 11 bases. Germline V gene lookup returns CDR1 LNHDA and CDR2 SQIVND (reference sequence). The CDR3 runs 14 residues. In nucleotides, the CDR3 is TGTGCCAGTAGTTTCCGGGAGAGCACCGGGGAGCTGTTTTTT. It translates to CASSFRESTGELFF.

V gene TRBV28 combines with J gene TRBJ2-1, with 8 positions matching TRBD1. This CDR3 region has 15 residues. J gave up 9 bases and V 1 base, and 8 bases lay outside the gene matches. The germline V gene has CDR1 MDHEN and CDR2 SYDVKM. The CDR3 region is CASSLSGGSGGEQFF. CDR3 DNA sequence: TGTGCCAGCAGTTTATCAGGGGGCTCTGGTGGTGAGCAGTTCTTC.

The rearrangement joins TRBV4-3 to TRBJ2-7; 9 bases fit TRBD2. V shed 0 bases, J shed 0 bases, and the junction held 6 bases outside the gene matches. This CDR3 spans 17 amino acids. Per the germline V gene, CDR1 is LGHNA and CDR2 is YSLEER. In DNA, the CDR3 is TGCGCCAGCAGCCAAGATGGGCCTAGCGGGACCTCCTACGAGCAGTACTTC. Protein: CASSQDGPSGTSYEQYF.

This chain uses TRBV11-3 with TRBJ1-2, with no clear D. CDR3 length: 15 amino acids. CDR1 is SGHNT and CDR2 is YENEEA in the germline V gene. Trimming stripped 3 bases from V and 4 bases from J, with 15 bases between. The CDR3 loop reads CASSLKADLLYGYTF. As DNA, the CDR3 is TGTGCCAGCAGCTTGAAGGCTGACCTCCTCTATGGCTACACCTTC. The full variable domain, in which reference TRBV11-3 and TRBJ1-2 provide the parts outside the CDR3, is EAGVVQSPRYKIIEKKQPVAFWCNPISGHNTLYWYLQNLGQGPELLIRYENEEAVDDSQLPKDRFSAERLKGVDSTLKIQPAELGDSAVYLCASSLKADLLYGYTFGSGTRLTVV.

The chain links TRBV7-2 to TRBJ2-1; maybe TRBD1 (5 bases). CDR1 is SGHTA and CDR2 is FQGNSA in the germline V gene. V was pared by 3 bases and J by 7 bases, with 16 bases between. The CDR3 length is 15 residues. The CDR3 region is CASSLNRGKENEQFF. CDR3 coding DNA: TGTGCCAGCAGCTTGAATAGGGGAAAAGAGAATGAGCAGTTCTTC.

The chain uses TRBV30 and TRBJ1-3; no definite D call. This CDR3 region has 16 residues. CDR1 is GTSNPN, CDR2 SVGIG, per germline (reference sequence). The ends were cut back, 2 bases at V and 0 bases at J, with 14 bases in the middle. The CDR3 DNA reads as TGTGCCTGGAGTTCCCTTAACACCGGCTCTGGAAACACCATATATTTT. This encodes CAWSSLNTGSGNTIYF.

The chain combines TRBV28 with TRBJ1-1, with TRBD1 as a possible D gene (6 bases). From germline, CDR1 is MDHEN and CDR2 SYDVKM. The CDR3 has 16 amino acids. V was shortened by 2 bases and J by 1 base, with 14 bases between the two germline ends. CDR3 region: CASSLGGAAGNTEAFF. The CDR3 DNA reads as TGTGCCAGCAGTTTAGGGGGGGCGGCGGGGAACACTGAAGCTTTCTTT.

The chain employs TRBV6-5 and TRBJ1-5; no reliable D call. V lost 0 bases, J lost 15 bases, and 15 bases lay in between. Germline CDR1 is MNHEY and CDR2 is SVGAGI. The CDR3 runs to 13 residues. The CDR3 here is CASSYSFRTAPHF. In DNA form, the CDR3 reads TGTGCCAGCAGTTACTCCTTCCGGACCGCCCCGCATTTT.

The chain carries TRBV7-2 and TRBJ1-1; D is ambiguous. CDR1 is SGHTA, CDR2 FQGNSA, per germline. Deletions cut 2 bases from V and 1 base from J, with 8 bases between. The CDR3 extends over 14 amino acids. CDR3 loop: CASSLFRPNTEAFF. The DNA for the CDR3 is TGTGCCAGCAGCTTATTCAGACCGAACACTGAAGCTTTCTTT.